This T cell receptor (beta chain) was recovered during a study of CD8+ T cells in alopecia areata. Study in general: Severity was scored as percentage of affected scalp area in treated patients. General observations from the study: A large proportion of expanded lesional clones were detected persisting in scalp and blood during tofacitinib.

This clone turned up a few times. Its matching antigen is unknown. This CDR3 has 11 residues. V was pared by 2 bases and J by 9 bases, with 10 bases between. In germline, CDR1 is GTSNPN, CDR2 SVGIG (reference sequence). Treatment: oral pan-JAK inhibitor, 5-10 mg twice daily. Patients with alopecia areata provided lesional scalp punch biopsies as well as peripheral blood. Reverse transcription of extracted RNA yielded cDNA, which provided the sequencing template. This table comes from immunoSEQ multiplex PCR, and its TCRdb copy is limited to in-frame clones, with some not included. Among a few hundred thousand clones listed, more than 55% were seen once.

The sequence was obtained from a human donor with alopecia areata. Sequencing was performed on CD4+ T cells sorted from blood, taken at roughly week 45, from a patient treated with tofacitinib. The gene calls are TRBV30 and TRBJ1-1; D gene ambiguous. The chain's CDR3 is CAWSQGIKAFF. CDR3 bases: TGTGCCTGGAGTCAAGGGATTAAAGCTTTCTTT.